This TCR beta chain derives from a study of blood T cell repertoires in COVID-19 (dated by TCRdb to about 2020). Notes on the research overall: Samples covering the acute and convalescent phases of COVID-19 were provided by collaborators in the United States, Italy and Spain. A de-identified subject ID, COVID-19 status, age in years and sex were almost always included in the sample metadata. The samples were drawn from the first 160 participants of the ongoing ImmuneRACE study and from under 1,500 subjects provided by 6 global collaborators. The material from the prospective study consisted of cDNA or gDNA derived from T cells, B-cell-depleted T cells, or PBMCs. Where HLA class I and class II types were available, the types were taken from metadata supplied by the sample provider, not from assay-based typing. The repertoires were released in a freely available public database intended as a resource for research on the immune response to SARS-CoV-2. The dataset comprised deeply sampled blood TCRbeta repertoires from subjects exposed to, actively infected with, or recovered from COVID-19.

The paper as a whole reports these results and caveats: How much clinical and demographic metadata was included differed by source and by participant, and the metadata was provided uncurated.

The CDR3 contains 17 residues, cysteine and phenylalanine counted. Only the CDR3 DNA is retained, 51 bases long and in frame from the first base. The germline V end is reduced by 1 base and the J end by 7 bases; junction bases left unmatched: 11. In the germline V gene, CDR1 corresponds to KGHSH and CDR2 to LQKENI. TCRbeta CDR3 regions were amplified from genomic DNA using the immunoSEQ Assay, a bias-controlled multiplex PCR. The paper's processing steps were these. Nucleated cell counts per sample were estimated from amplification of reference gene primers within the assay. Sequence reads were collapsed and filtered to measure the absolute abundance of every unique TCRbeta CDR3 rearrangement. Productive Simpson clonality was computed per sample as the square root of Simpson's diversity index over productive rearrangements. TCRdb's version of the immuneACCESS table is confined to in-frame rearrangements and falls short of the full clone set. An unresolved V gene accounts for under half of the shortfall where checked; the remainder is of unknown origin. That table supplies the V and J calls and clone size; D and trimming were determined from the DNA. The sample records just over 300,000 clones, 90% of which are singletons. 3.5% to 4.5% of the sample belongs to the ten largest clones.

On this clone: Which antigen it targets is not known. There are no base qualities to consult, and no much larger clone falls within one base.

Participants in the prospective study were enrolled through a virtual design, were aged 18 to 89 years, and lived in roughly 24 United States geographic areas. In the prospective study, cohorts were assigned on the basis of participant-reported clinical history obtained from a screening survey and a study questionnaire. Each participant in the prospective study had whole blood, serum and a nasopharyngeal or oropharyngeal swab collected by mobile phlebotomists. Prospective study participants could optionally give additional blood draws and questionnaires over an approximately 2-month period. Before DNA extraction, blood samples from the prospective study were shipped at room temperature or frozen.

This clonotype was obtained from a young woman with acute COVID-19. Sequences were obtained from PBMCs or T cells enriched from blood (not recorded which). The rearranged chain carries TRBV18 and TRBJ1-4; 8 of the junction bases match TRBD1. The DNA sequence reads TGTGCCAGCTCACCACTTGTGACCGGGACAGGCAGTGAAAAACTGTTTTTT. Its product reads: CASSPLVTGTGSEKLFF.